This T cell receptor (beta chain) stems from a study of post-analysis software for immune sequencing data. As for the study in general: Patients had relapsing-remitting, secondary progressive or progressive-relapsing multiple sclerosis; some lacked subtype. General study points: Among roughly 5 TRBV segments more frequent in patients than controls were TRBV5-6, TRBV5-1 and TRBV20-1. Strong co-clustering by F measure was seen for same-batch samples. Comparison with controls showed significantly lower normalized Chao1 diversity in multiple sclerosis patients.

A note on this clonotype: The target antigen is unknown.

This CDR3 is built from 16 residues. V was cut by 5 bases and J by 4 bases, with 18 bases left in between. Germline CDR1 MDHEN, CDR2 SYDVKM. Libraries were made from TCR beta cDNA, and they carried unique molecular identifiers. TCRdb re-called the PCR reads with MiXCR, one entry per CDR3 protein. The sample carries over 700,000 distinct CDR3 sequences, 30% recorded once. The specimen sequenced was blood. V is TRBV28 and J is TRBJ2-1, with a possible D match to TRBD2 (6 bases). This receptor was taken from a girl between 10 and 17 years old with multiple sclerosis. This CDR3 is CASSAPLAGSYNEQFF. For the CDR3, the DNA is TGTGCCAGCAGTGCCCCCCTCGCGGGGAGTTACAATGAGCAGTTCTTC. Full variable domain (missing parts from reference TRBV28 and TRBJ2-1): DVKVTQSSRYLVKRTGEKVFLECVQDMDHENMFWYRQDPGLGLRLIYFSYDVKMKEKGDIPEGYSVSREKKERFSLILESASTNQTSMYLCASSAPLAGSYNEQFFGPGTRLTVL.